Detailed here is one TCR beta chain. Germline V gives CDR1 MNHNS, CDR2 SASEGT. This CDR3 contains 13 residues. V shed 6 bases and J shed 5 bases, with 11 bases lying between them. This sample was taken from a study of tumor-infiltrating lymphocytes in oesophageal squamous cell carcinoma. MiXCR, run by TCRdb on the PCR reads, gives a single entry per CDR3 protein. This sample has around 13,000 distinct CDR3 sequences; roughly half occur once, and the top ten carry around a third. The chain employs TRBV6-1 and TRBJ2-1; weak D call: TRBD1 (6 bases). Sample: esophageal tumor tissue. This TCR came from a male donor with esophageal squamous cell carcinoma. CDR3 in amino acids: CASRSQGDNEQFF. The CDR3 nucleotides read TGTGCCAGCAGGTCACAGGGAGACAATGAGCAGTTCTTC.